These 6 T cell receptor beta chains share one sample of origin, sequenced in a study of blood T cell repertoires in COVID-19. Generated by immunoSEQ multiplex PCR, the TCRdb table keeps only in-frame clones and is missing some. The sample carries 200,000 to 250,000 clones, over 75% recorded once. The sample was peripheral blood. The receptors shown here come from an older man with acute or convalescent COVID-19.

V usage is TRBV30 and J usage is TRBJ1-1; the match to TRBD1 covers 11 bases. V was clipped by 4 bases and J by 10 bases; unmatched bases: 14. This CDR3 is 15 amino acids long. Germline CDR1 and CDR2: GTSNPN and SVGIG (reference sequence). CDR3 in amino acids: CAWTGTGGPSRGAFF. CDR3 sequence (DNA): TGTGCCTGGACCGGGACAGGGGGACCTAGTAGGGGAGCTTTCTTT.

Notes on this clone: Other DNA sequences within the sample encode an identical CDR3. This chain joins TRBV7-9 and TRBJ2-1; possible D gene TRBD2, 5 bases. The CDR3 runs to 15 residues. Trimming removed 0 bases from V and 0 bases from J, with 6 bases in between. Germline V gene data show CDR1 as SEHNR and CDR2 as FQNEAQ (reference sequence). The CDR3 reads CASSLAGSSYNEQFF. Here the CDR3 DNA reads TGTGCCAGCAGCTTAGCGGGGAGCTCCTACAATGAGCAGTTCTTC. The entire variable domain, with the rest obtained from reference TRBV7-9 and TRBJ2-1, is as follows: DTGVSQNPRHKITKRGQNVTFRCDPISEHNRLYWYRQTLGQGPEFLTYFQNEAQLEKSRLLSDRFSAERPKGSFSTLEIQRTEQGDSAMYLCASSLAGSSYNEQFFGPGTRLTVL.

This rearrangement joins TRBV27 to TRBJ2-3, with TRBD1 matching over 9 bases. Germline CDR1 MNHEY, CDR2 SMNVEV (reference sequence). The CDR3 contains 17 residues. Losses at the gene ends were 4 bases for V and 0 bases for J; bases not matched to a gene: 8. The CDR3 sequence is CASSSPPGQGSTDTQYF. In DNA, the CDR3 is TGTGCCAGCAGTTCACCCCCCGGACAGGGGAGCACAGATACGCAGTATTTT.

This clone was seen a single time. CDR3 DNA: TGCGCCAGCAGCCTTACCCCTAGCGGTACGACCTACGAGCAGTACTTC. Residues: CASSLTPSGTTYEQYF. V usage is TRBV4-1 and J usage is TRBJ2-7, with TRBD2 matching 7 bases. Germline V gives CDR1 MGHRA, CDR2 YSYEKL. V shed 4 bases and J 2 bases; nucleotides not matched to a gene: 11. The CDR3 loop spans 16 amino acids.

V and J are TRBV28 and TRBJ1-6; D not resolved. Trimming stripped 7 bases from V and 0 bases from J, with 7 bases between. The CDR3 extends over 14 amino acids. Germline CDR1 is MDHEN and CDR2 is SYDVKM. Here the CDR3 reads CASIMSSYNSPLHF. The CDR3 nucleotides read TGTGCCAGCATAATGAGCTCCTATAATTCACCCCTCCACTTT.

The chain joins TRBV29-1 to TRBJ1-3, with D maybe TRBD1 (5 bases). The CDR3 is made up of 13 amino acids. Trimming cost V 6 bases and J 3 bases, with 12 bases left between them. Germline V gives CDR1 SQVTM, CDR2 ANQGSEA. CDR3 bases: TGCAGCGTCTCACAGGTGAATGGAAACACCATATATTTT. Protein: CSVSQVNGNTIYF.